This T cell receptor (beta chain) emerged from a study of T cells after yellow fever vaccination. Study-wide results and caveats: The study noted that FACS-sorted repertoires could contain abundant clonotypes contaminating from the bulk population.

In regard to this clonotype: The antigen is unknown.

TCRdb ran MiXCR on the 5' RACE reads and lists one entry per CDR3 protein. The data hold approximately 250,000 distinct CDR3 sequences, with approximately 5.2% observed a single time. The V gene's germline CDR1 is LNHDA and CDR2 SQIVND (reference sequence). With V trimmed by 7 bases and J by 4 bases, 8 bases remained unmatched. This CDR3 has 16 amino acids. The chain recombines TRBV19 with TRBJ1-4; 11 nucleotides agree with TRBD1. The clonotype comes from a man aged 18 to 30 who received the YFV17D yellow fever vaccine. The sequences come from CD4+ T cells sorted from PBMCs, collected on the day of the yellow fever booster vaccination. CDR3 protein: CASTAGTGGDNEKLFF. The CDR3 DNA follows: TGTGCCAGTACCGCCGGGACAGGGGGTGATAATGAAAAACTGTTTTTT.